One and the same sample provided the 19 T cell receptor delta chains below, sequenced in a study of Vδ1+ human thymocytes. Whole-study findings and limits: In the thymus, TRG and TRD repertoires looked highly polyclonal with Gaussian CDR3 lengths.

Sequences come from RNA converted to cDNA by reverse transcription. Pooled V-gene forward primers with one constant-region reverse primer generated the CDR3 amplicons by multiplex PCR. TCRdb re-analyzed the multiplex PCR reads via CATT. Here the sample spans some 73,000 delta-chain clones, about 38% being singletons. No cognate antigen is known for these TCRs. Sample: Vdelta1+ gamma-delta thymocytes from the thymus. Regarding subset: FACS-sorted CD3+ TCRalphabeta- TCRVdelta1+ TCRVdelta2- thymocytes. These receptors originate from a boy less than two years old who had congenital heart surgery.

This clone was found once. This chain links TRDV1 with TRDJ1; 10 bases fit TRDD3. V lost 3 bases to trimming and J lost 0 bases; unmatched junction nucleotides: 13. This CDR3 region has 19 residues. Germline values: CDR1 TSWWSYY, CDR2 QGS. The CDR3 here is CALGEFNPGTGGYTDKLIF. The DNA for the CDR3 is TGTGCTCTTGGGGAGTTCAACCCAGGGACTGGGGGATACACCGATAAACTCATCTTT.

This clone was counted a single time. One end of the junction is discordant with germline, which a read error may explain. The chain employs TRDV1 and TRDJ1; TRDD3 matches at 13 bases. The CDR3 sequence is 18 residues long. Germline V lookup: CDR1 TSWWSYY, CDR2 QGS. The CDR3 protein is CAVGDLRGTGGYADKLIF. CDR3 in DNA: TGTGCTGTTGGGGACCTACGAGGTACTGGGGGATACGCCGATAAACTCATCTTT.

Concerning this clone: The sample has other DNA sequences that encode this CDR3 too. J is TRDJ1 and V is TRDV1; D ambiguous. The V and J ends lost 4 bases and 4 bases respectively, with 10 bases between them. CDR1 and CDR2 (germline): TSWWSYY, QGS. This CDR3 contains 13 residues. The CDR3 nucleotides are TGTGCTCTTGGGGCCGTTCCCTTCGATAAACTCATCTTT. Protein product: CALGAVPFDKLIF.

There are a few counts of this clone. The chain couples TRDV1 to TRDJ1; no reliable D call. From germline, CDR1 is TSWWSYY and CDR2 QGS. CDR3 length: 16 residues. V lost 8 bases and J 3 bases, leaving 22 bases between the germline ends. The CDR3 DNA reads as TGTGCTCTTAGCAGACAACCCCCGGGAATGGCCGATAAACTCATCTTT. This translates into CALSRQPPGMADKLIF.

The rearrangement uses TRDV1 and TRDJ1; 11 bases match TRDD3. Germline V CDR1 and CDR2: TSWWSYY, QGS. This CDR3 comprises 20 residues. V lost 0 bases to trimming and J lost 2 bases; unmatched junction nucleotides: 14. The CDR3 DNA reads as TGTGCTCTTGGGGAACTGAACTGGGGGATAGGAGGATTGGTGACCGATAAACTCATCTTT. Translating gives CALGELNWGIGGLVTDKLIF.

The table lists this clone with a few counts. The chain joins TRDV1 to TRDJ1; TRDD3 agrees at 12 bases. CDR3 length equals 20 residues. CDR1 is TSWWSYY and CDR2 is QGS in the germline V gene. J lost 0 bases, V lost 4 bases, and 15 bases had no gene match. CDR3 sequence reads: CALGVVIRWGIRWYTDKLIF. CDR3 nucleotide sequence: TGTGCTCTTGGGGTAGTCATCCGCTGGGGGATACGCTGGTACACCGATAAACTCATCTTT.

The rearrangement uses TRDV1 and TRDJ1; TRDD3 matches 11 bases. With V trimmed by 0 bases and J by 2 bases, 14 bases remained unmatched. Looked up from germline, CDR1 is TSWWSYY and CDR2 is QGS. CDR3 length: 20 amino acids. The DNA of the CDR3 is TGTGCTCTTGGGGAACTGGAGGGCGGGGAATACTGGGGGATAACCGATAAACTCATCTTT. This encodes CALGELEGGEYWGITDKLIF.

The chain carries TRDV1 and TRDJ1; TRDD3 matches at 8 bases. The CDR3 has 19 residues. Germline CDR1 reads TSWWSYY; CDR2 reads QGS. The V and J ends lost 3 bases and 0 bases, in that order; junction bases with no gene match: 15. CDR3 loop: CALGDPLGGPLFYTDKLIF. CDR3 nucleotides: TGTGCTCTTGGGGATCCACTGGGGGGTCCCCTCTTTTACACCGATAAACTCATCTTT.

The chain employs TRDV1 and TRDJ1, with TRDD3 matching 10 bases. The length of the CDR3 is 26 residues. With V trimmed by 0 bases and J by 1 base, 32 bases remained unmatched. CDR1 is TSWWSYY and CDR2 is QGS in the germline V gene. CDR3 protein: CALGELKPRARIPTSGGYLVTDKLIF. CDR3 DNA: TGTGCTCTTGGGGAACTAAAGCCAAGGGCTCGCATTCCTACATCTGGGGGATATCTTGTCACCGATAAACTCATCTTT.

V gene TRDV1 combines with J gene TRDJ1; 10 nucleotides agree with TRDD3. The ends lost 6 bases at V and 6 bases at J; junction bases unmatched: 28. The CDR3 spans 21 residues. Germline V gene lookup returns CDR1 TSWWSYY and CDR2 QGS. The CDR3 spells CALGLKLPTVSTGGSLNKLIF. CDR3 DNA: TGTGCTCTTGGATTAAAACTTCCTACCGTTTCTACTGGGGGATCCCTAAATAAACTCATCTTT.

The rearrangement links TRDV1 to TRDJ1, with TRDD2 matching over 7 bases. V lost 0 bases, J lost 0 bases, and 25 bases stayed unmatched. Germline-derived CDR1 and CDR2 are TSWWSYY and QGS. The CDR3 totals 23 residues. The DNA of the CDR3 is TGTGCTCTTGGGGAACTACGATGGGCCTTCCTCTTATCGGGGGGTAGGCACACCGATAAACTCATCTTT. The encoded protein is CALGELRWAFLLSGGRHTDKLIF.

This chain links TRDV3 with TRDJ1, with 11 bases fitting TRDD3. The CDR3 loop spans 15 amino acids. J lost 4 bases, V lost 1 base, and 8 bases had no gene match. Germline V gene sequence: CDR1 TVYSNPD, CDR2 GDNSRS (reference sequence). The CDR3 loop is CAFIPTTGGYDKLIF. Here the CDR3 DNA reads TGTGCCTTTATTCCTACGACTGGGGGATACGATAAACTCATCTTT.

This clone showed up just once. V and J are TRDV1 and TRDJ1, with D possibly being TRDD3 (6 bases). Germline assignment: CDR1 TSWWSYY and CDR2 QGS. The CDR3 spans 18 residues. Trimming took 1 base from V and 0 from J, leaving 18 bases between them. The DNA of the CDR3 is TGTGCTCTTGGGGAACCGGCACGCTGGGGACTATACACCGATAAACTCATCTTT. Translating it yields CALGEPARWGLYTDKLIF.

Note on this clone: Other nucleotide sequences from this sample produce the same CDR3. The chain carries TRDV1 and TRDJ1; D not resolved. The CDR3 contains 14 residues. With 0 bases removed from V and 6 bases from J, the gap between germline ends came to 11 bases. Germline loops: CDR1 TSWWSYY, CDR2 QGS. The CDR3 DNA follows: TGTGCTCTTGGGGAACTAAAGCCGCCTCATAAACTCATCTTT. This codes for CALGELKPPHKLIF.

Only a few counts were recorded for this clone. This chain joins TRDV1 and TRDJ1; 12 bases line up with TRDD3. The CDR3 runs 22 residues. Trimming took 2 bases from V and 0 from J; bases not matched to a gene: 19. The germline gives CDR1 TSWWSYY, CDR2 QGS. The CDR3 protein is CALGEYLVRTGGYSAYTDKLIF. In nucleotides, the CDR3 is TGTGCTCTTGGGGAATACTTAGTTCGTACTGGGGGATACTCCGCGTACACCGATAAACTCATCTTT.

The chain couples TRDV1 to TRDJ1; 8 positions agree with TRDD3. CDR3 length: 16 residues. J was trimmed by 0 bases and V by 0 bases; bases with no gene match: 3. CDR1 and CDR2 (germline): TSWWSYY, QGS. The CDR3 nucleotides read TGTGCTCTTGGGGAACTCCCGGGGGATAACACCGATAAACTCATCTTT. Translated: CALGELPGDNTDKLIF.

This clone turned up a few times. A junction boundary mismatches the germline segment, possibly from a read error. This chain uses TRDV1 with TRDJ1, with 7 bases that match TRDD2. This CDR3 is 21 amino acids long. Germline V lookup: CDR1 TSWWSYY, CDR2 QGS. The CDR3 loop is CALGEFMDLPPFRRGTDKLIF. The CDR3 DNA sequence: TGTGCTCTCGGGGAATTCATGGACCTTCCTCCATTCAGGAGGGGGACCGATAAACTCATCTTT.

This rearrangement joins TRDV1 to TRDJ1; D is unresolved. The V gene's germline CDR1 is TSWWSYY and CDR2 QGS. V gave up 5 bases and J gave up 0 bases, with 7 bases separating them. CDR3 size: 13 residues. Written as DNA, the CDR3 is TGTGCTCTTGGGACCGACTACACCGATAAACTCATCTTT. It encodes CALGTDYTDKLIF.

This chain joins TRDV1 and TRDJ1; 11 nucleotides match TRDD3. From germline, CDR1 is TSWWSYY and CDR2 QGS. The CDR3 spans 17 residues. J gave up 0 bases and V 2 bases, and 5 bases lay outside the gene matches. The CDR3 spells CALGESWGIPNTDKLIF. In nucleotides, the CDR3 is TGTGCTCTTGGGGAAAGCTGGGGGATACCTAACACCGATAAACTCATCTTT.